This TCR beta chain was sequenced for a study of response to subunit inactivated influenza vaccine. The study's findings and limits: Authors proposed each seasonal influenza vaccination draws in few new T cells.

For this clonotype: Its antigen is not known.

V was trimmed by 5 bases and J by 2 bases, leaving 12 bases between them. The CDR3 has 15 residues. The germline gives CDR1 KGHDR, CDR2 SFDVKD. One entry per CDR3 protein, called by TCRdb with MiXCR from the RT-PCR reads. The sample shows a few hundred thousand distinct CDR3 sequences, 22% of them seen only once. This clonotype was sampled from a man aged 50-75 years who received an inactivated influenza vaccine. This chain connects TRBV24-1 to TRBJ1-5; D ambiguous. The material was PBMCs from blood, obtained about 20 months after vaccination. In DNA, the CDR3 is TGTGCCACCAGTGGTCCCGGTTCGGGCAATCAGCCCCAGCATTTT. Translating gives CATSGPGSGNQPQHF.